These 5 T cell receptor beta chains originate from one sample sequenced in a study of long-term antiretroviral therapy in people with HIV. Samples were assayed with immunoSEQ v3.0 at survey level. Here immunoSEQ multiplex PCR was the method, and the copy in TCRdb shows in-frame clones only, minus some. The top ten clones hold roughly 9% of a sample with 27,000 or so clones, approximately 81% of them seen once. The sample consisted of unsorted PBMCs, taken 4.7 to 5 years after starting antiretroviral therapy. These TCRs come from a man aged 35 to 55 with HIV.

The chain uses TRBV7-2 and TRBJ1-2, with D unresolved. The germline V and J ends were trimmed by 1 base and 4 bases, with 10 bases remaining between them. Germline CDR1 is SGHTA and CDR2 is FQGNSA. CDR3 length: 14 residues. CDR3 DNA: TGTGCCAGCAGCTTAGGGCGCAGCTTCTATGGCTACACCTTC. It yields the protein CASSLGRSFYGYTF.

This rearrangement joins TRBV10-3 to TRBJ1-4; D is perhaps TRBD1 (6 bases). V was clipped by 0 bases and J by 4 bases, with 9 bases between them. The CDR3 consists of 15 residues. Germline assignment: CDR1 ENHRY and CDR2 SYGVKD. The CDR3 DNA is TGTGCCATCAGTGAGTCAGGGGGGCGTAATGAAAAACTGTTTTTT. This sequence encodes CAISESGGRNEKLFF.

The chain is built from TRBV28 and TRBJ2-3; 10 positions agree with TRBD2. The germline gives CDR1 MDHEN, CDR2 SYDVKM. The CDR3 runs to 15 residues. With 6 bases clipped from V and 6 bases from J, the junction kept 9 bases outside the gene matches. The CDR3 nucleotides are TGTGCCAGCAGGCCCCCTAGCGGGAGTCGGGATACGCAGTATTTT. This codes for CASRPPSGSRDTQYF.

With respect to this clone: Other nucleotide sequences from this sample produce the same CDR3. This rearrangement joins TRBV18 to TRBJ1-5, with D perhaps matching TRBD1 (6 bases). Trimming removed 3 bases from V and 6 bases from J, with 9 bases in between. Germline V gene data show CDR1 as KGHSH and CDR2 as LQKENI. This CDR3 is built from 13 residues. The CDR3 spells CASSPSGVQPQHF. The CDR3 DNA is TGTGCCAGCTCACCTTCAGGGGTTCAGCCCCAGCATTTT.

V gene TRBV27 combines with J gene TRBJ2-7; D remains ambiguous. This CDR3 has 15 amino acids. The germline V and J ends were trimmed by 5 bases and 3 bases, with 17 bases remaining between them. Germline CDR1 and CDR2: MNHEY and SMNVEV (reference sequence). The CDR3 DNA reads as TGTGCCAGCAGTCCTCTAGACGGTCCGATCTACGAGCAGTACTTC. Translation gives CASSPLDGPIYEQYF.